This is a list of T cell receptor beta chains from one sample in a study of long-term antiretroviral therapy in people with HIV. The protocol was immunoSEQ multiplex PCR, while the TCRdb copy is restricted to in-frame clones and leaves out a portion. Of under 30,000 clones in the sample, roughly 90% are singletons; the top ten hold roughly 8.9%. This sample comprised unsorted PBMCs, obtained 1.8 years before starting antiretroviral therapy. The receptors shown here come from a man over 45 with HIV. Both conserved end residues are part of each CDR3. Each record gives: CDR3 protein, CDR3 DNA, D gene, V gene, clone size, J gene. The D gene is left open where the match is weak. Not all rows give a size; the values are once, few, many and, for expanded clones, a class.

CASSDELAGNEQFF | TGTGCCAGCAGTGACGAGCTCGCGGGGAATGAGCAGTTCTTC | NA | TRBV6-4 | few | TRBJ2-1
CASSPGTLLLEQYF | TGTGCCAGCAGCCCGGGGACCCTTCTCCTAGAGCAGTACTTC | NA | TRBV9 | NA | TRBJ2-7
CASSAQVAGNTGELFF | TGTGCCAGCAGTGCCCAGGTAGCGGGGAACACCGGGGAGCTGTTTTTT | TRBD2 | TRBV2 | few | TRBJ2-2
CASSHIRTGELFF | TGTGCCAGTAGTCACATCCGGACCGGGGAGCTGTTTTTT | NA | TRBV19 | once | TRBJ2-2
CASSVFLGGGFYGYTF | TGTGCCAGCAGCGTATTCTTAGGGGGCGGGTTCTATGGCTACACCTTC | TRBD1 | TRBV9 | NA | TRBJ1-2
CASSLIIGGVGDTDTQYF | TGTGCCAGCAGCTTGATAATAGGGGGAGTCGGAGATACAGATACGCAGTATTTT | NA | TRBV7-2 | once | TRBJ2-3
CASRHTGANQPQHF | TGTGCCAGCAGGCATACAGGGGCGAATCAGCCCCAGCATTTT | TRBD1 | TRBV6-1 | few | TRBJ1-5
CASSPSVVSASSYEQYF | TGTGCCAGCTCACCCAGCGTCGTGAGTGCGAGTTCCTACGAGCAGTACTTC | NA | TRBV18 | NA | TRBJ2-7
CASSFKGAVANEKLFF | TGTGCCAGCAGTTTCAAGGGGGCCGTGGCTAATGAAAAACTGTTTTTT | TRBD1 | TRBV27 | NA | TRBJ1-4
CAWSVPAGYNEQFF | TGTGCCTGGAGTGTACCAGCGGGATATAATGAGCAGTTCTTC | TRBD2 | TRBV30 | once | TRBJ2-1
CASSQGSGNTIYF | TGTGCCAGCAGTCAAGGCTCTGGAAACACCATATATTTT | NA | TRBV7-2 | NA | TRBJ1-3
CASSHRTGQGGETQYF | TGCGCCAGCAGCCATCGGACAGGGCAGGGTGGAGAGACCCAGTACTTC | TRBD1 | TRBV4-3 | NA | TRBJ2-5
CAIRLAGAYNEQFF | TGCGCCATCCGACTAGCGGGAGCCTACAATGAGCAGTTCTTC | TRBD2 | TRBV5-1 | NA | TRBJ2-1
CSVEAPPGTQETQYF | TGCAGCGTTGAAGCCCCCCCCGGGACCCAAGAGACCCAGTACTTC | NA | TRBV29-1 | NA | TRBJ2-5
CASTVLAGTSNSPLHF | TGTGCCAGCACCGTACTTGCCGGGACATCCAATTCACCCCTCCACTTT | NA | TRBV6-6 | NA | TRBJ1-6
CAWSDYAGQGEKLFF | TGTGCCTGGAGTGATTATGCGGGACAGGGAGAAAAACTGTTTTTT | TRBD1 | TRBV30 | NA | TRBJ1-4
CASSHDRGRENTIYF | TGTGCCAGCAGCCACGACAGAGGACGGGAAAACACCATATATTTT | NA | TRBV9 | NA | TRBJ1-3
CAWGRTGELFF | TGTGCCTGGGGGCGCACCGGGGAGCTGTTTTTT | NA | TRBV30 | NA | TRBJ2-2
CSVARSARSYEQYF | TGCAGCGTTGCCCGGTCCGCTAGATCCTACGAGCAGTACTTC | NA | TRBV29-1 | NA | TRBJ2-7
CASTSGTSTTDTQYF | TGCGCCAGCACCTCCGGGACCTCGACGACAGATACGCAGTATTTT | NA | TRBV5-1 | NA | TRBJ2-3
CASSYWDRNTDTQYF | TGTGCCAGCAGCTACTGGGACAGAAACACAGATACGCAGTATTTT | TRBD1 | TRBV7-2 | NA | TRBJ2-3
CASSEIRQQGYTF | TGTGCCAGCAGTGAAATTCGGCAGCAGGGCTACACCTTC | NA | TRBV6-1 | NA | TRBJ1-2
CASTIQPGTEAFF | TGTGCCAGCACTATACAGCCCGGCACTGAAGCTTTCTTT | NA | TRBV27 | NA | TRBJ1-1
CASSDGAFDEQYF | TGCGCCAGCAGTGACGGGGCGTTCGACGAGCAGTACTTC | NA | TRBV5-1 | NA | TRBJ2-7
CASSLPGTGSSPLHF | TGCGCCAGCAGCTTACCCGGAACTGGGAGTTCACCCCTCCACTTT | NA | TRBV5-1 | NA | TRBJ1-6
CASRTGTGGRTEAFF | TGTGCCAGCAGGACCGGGACAGGGGGTAGGACTGAAGCTTTCTTT | TRBD1 | TRBV6-5 | NA | TRBJ1-1
CASKRQGYEKLFF | TGTGCCAGCAAGCGACAGGGCTATGAAAAACTGTTTTTT | TRBD1 | TRBV6-6 | NA | TRBJ1-4
CASSTLDRAHNEQFF | TGTGCCAGTAGTACTCTTGACAGGGCCCACAATGAGCAGTTCTTC | TRBD1 | TRBV19 | NA | TRBJ2-1
CASSLVAGETNEKLFF | TGTGCCAGCAGCTTAGTGGCTGGGGAAACTAATGAAAAACTGTTTTTT | NA | TRBV7-9 | NA | TRBJ1-4
CASSGDGNNEQFF | TGTGCCAGCAGCGGGGACGGAAACAATGAGCAGTTCTTC | NA | TRBV5-8 | NA | TRBJ2-1
CASSLLVGGGEQFF | TGTGCCAGCAGCTTGTTGGTCGGCGGTGGTGAGCAGTTCTTC | NA | TRBV7-2 | NA | TRBJ2-1
CAISDSTGGETEAFF | TGTGCCATCAGCGACTCGACAGGGGGCGAAACTGAAGCTTTCTTT | TRBD1 | TRBV10-3 | NA | TRBJ1-1
CASSEVGYNEQFF | TGTGCCAGCAGTGAAGTAGGGTACAATGAGCAGTTCTTC | NA | TRBV2 | NA | TRBJ2-1
CASSATGGVDTQYF | TGTGCCAGCAGTGCAACAGGGGGGGTAGATACGCAGTATTTT | NA | TRBV2 | once | TRBJ2-3
CASSPDRAYEQYF | TGTGCCAGCAGCCCAGACAGGGCCTACGAGCAGTACTTC | TRBD1 | TRBV7-2 | NA | TRBJ2-7
CASQRDRSYGYTF | TGTGCCAGCCAACGGGACAGGAGCTATGGCTACACCTTC | TRBD1 | TRBV5-6 | NA | TRBJ1-2
CASSQEGTGNSPLHF | TGCGCCAGCAGCCAAGAAGGTACAGGGAATTCACCCCTCCACTTT | NA | TRBV4-3 | NA | TRBJ1-6
CASSLVRYTDTQYF | TGTGCCAGCAGCTTAGTACGGTACACAGATACGCAGTATTTT | NA | TRBV7-8 | NA | TRBJ2-3
CSARLGAPLFF | TGCAGTGCTAGATTGGGGGCCCCGCTGTTTTTT | NA | TRBV20-1 | NA | TRBJ1-4
CASSPPGAAGEAFF | TGTGCCAGCTCACCACCGGGAGCAGCGGGTGAAGCTTTCTTT | NA | TRBV18 | NA | TRBJ1-1
CASSLYGTGYEQYF | TGTGCCAGCAGCCTATACGGGACAGGCTACGAGCAGTACTTC | TRBD1 | TRBV7-3 | NA | TRBJ2-7
CASSPPEGRSGELFF | TGTGCCAGCAGCCCCCCCGAGGGAAGGTCCGGGGAGCTGTTTTTT | NA | TRBV5-4 | NA | TRBJ2-2
CASSFETGSTGELFF | TGCGCCAGCAGCTTTGAGACAGGGTCCACCGGGGAGCTGTTTTTT | TRBD1 | TRBV5-1 | NA | TRBJ2-2
CASYPRTGGGYTF | TGTGCCAGCTACCCTAGGACAGGTGGTGGCTACACCTTC | TRBD1 | TRBV28 | NA | TRBJ1-2
CASSLLWAGEKLFF | TGTGCCAGCAGCCTCCTCTGGGCGGGTGAAAAACTGTTTTTT | NA | TRBV7-9 | few | TRBJ1-4
CASTRALDQPQHF | TGTGCCAGCACCAGGGCGTTAGATCAGCCCCAGCATTTT | NA | TRBV6-1 | NA | TRBJ1-5
CASSLTSGGTEAFF | TGTGCCAGCAGCTTAACTTCCGGAGGAACTGAAGCTTTCTTT | NA | TRBV7-9 | NA | TRBJ1-1
CASSSQLNTEAFF | TGCGCCAGCAGCTCCCAATTGAACACTGAAGCTTTCTTT | NA | TRBV4-1 | NA | TRBJ1-1
CASSPGGPRYGYTF | TGTGCCAGCAGTCCAGGGGGCCCTCGGTATGGCTACACCTTC | TRBD1 | TRBV27 | few | TRBJ1-2
CASSQGAGLRFGDTQYF | TGCGCCAGCAGCCAAGGAGCGGGACTACGCTTTGGCGATACGCAGTATTTT | TRBD2 | TRBV4-3 | NA | TRBJ2-3
CASSPSGTSTGELFF | TGTGCCAGCTCACCATCCGGGACCTCCACCGGGGAGCTGTTTTTT | NA | TRBV18 | NA | TRBJ2-2
CASSELAGTSNQPQHF | TGTGCCAGCAGTGAATTGGCAGGGACTAGCAATCAGCCCCAGCATTTT | NA | TRBV2 | few | TRBJ1-5
CASSVSGTTYYEQYF | TGCGCCAGCAGCGTGTCCGGGACAACCTACTACGAGCAGTACTTC | NA | TRBV5-1 | NA | TRBJ2-7